This T cell receptor (beta chain) was found in a study of T cell responses to AZD1222 COVID-19 vaccine. General study points: Seropositive status at baseline applied to only 6 or 7 AZD1222 recipients. Regions 160-218 and 743-854 dominated among vaccine-associated CD4 TCRs spanning spike.

A word on this clone: What it recognizes is unknown.

The protocol was immunoSEQ multiplex PCR, while the TCRdb copy is restricted to in-frame clones and leaves out a portion. The sample shows roughly 160,000 clones, over 85% of them seen only once. The sequence was obtained from an adult in good health. The specimen comprised peripheral blood, sampled on day 0 of AZD1222 vaccination.

The CDR3 DNA reads as TGTGCCAGCGGGCGGTTAAATGAAAAACTGTTTTTT. As protein: CASGRLNEKLFF. The rearrangement links TRBV6-5 to TRBJ1-4; D remains unclear. V gave up 8 bases and J gave up 5 bases, with 9 bases separating them. Germline-derived CDR1 and CDR2 are MNHEY and SVGAGI. This CDR3 comprises 12 residues.